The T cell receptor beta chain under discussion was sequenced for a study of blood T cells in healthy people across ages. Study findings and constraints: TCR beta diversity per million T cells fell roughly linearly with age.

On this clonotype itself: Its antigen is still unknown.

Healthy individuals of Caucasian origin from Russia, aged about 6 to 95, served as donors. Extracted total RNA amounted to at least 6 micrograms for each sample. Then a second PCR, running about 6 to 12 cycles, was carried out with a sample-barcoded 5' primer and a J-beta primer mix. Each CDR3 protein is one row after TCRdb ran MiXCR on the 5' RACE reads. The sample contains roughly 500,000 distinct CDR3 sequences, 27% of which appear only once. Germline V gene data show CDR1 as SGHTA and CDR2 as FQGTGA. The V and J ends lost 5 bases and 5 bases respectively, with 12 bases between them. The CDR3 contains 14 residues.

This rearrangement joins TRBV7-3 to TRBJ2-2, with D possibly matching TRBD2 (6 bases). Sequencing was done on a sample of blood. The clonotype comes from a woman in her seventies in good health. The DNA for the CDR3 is TGTGCCAGCAGCGGGACTCCCGGAACCGGGGAGCTGTTTTTT. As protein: CASSGTPGTGELFF.